The entry below describes one TCR beta chain. The PCR used 60 Vbeta and 13 Jbeta primers. This table comes from immunoSEQ multiplex PCR, and its TCRdb copy is limited to in-frame clones, with some not included. The sample carries some 110,000 clones, just under 80% recorded once. The V gene lost 5 bases and the J gene lost 4 bases, with 18 bases spanning the gap. The CDR3 contains 16 residues. Per the germline V gene, CDR1 is SNHLY and CDR2 is FYNNEI. This record comes from a study of cytomegalovirus exposure and HLA in healthy donors. The V call is TRBV2, the J call TRBJ1-5; D perhaps matches TRBD1 (5 bases). This clonotype was obtained from a male donor in good health and CMV-seronegative. The sample taken for sequencing was PBMCs. In nucleotides, the CDR3 is TGTGCCAGCAGTTCTACTTGGGGCGGTCCTAATCAGCCCCAGCATTTT. This gives the protein CASSSTWGGPNQPQHF.